The rows below give T cell receptor beta chains drawn from one sample of a study of graft-versus-host responses after intestinal transplantation. These receptors are not linked to any known antigen. Assay used: immunoSEQ multiplex PCR; TCRdb lists only in-frame clones, some missing. This sample has 45,000 to 60,000 clones, with nearly 95% found just once. Specimen: unstimulated CD4+ T cells sorted from spleen or lymph node cells, collected before transplant. The receptors stem from a human donor who was the organ donor for an intestinal transplant. The CDR3 runs from the conserved cysteine through the conserved F or W. Fields, in order: J gene, D gene, clone size, V gene, CDR3 DNA, CDR3 protein. The D gene is left open where the match is weak. Expanded clones are given a class, and other clones once, few, many or no size at all.

j_gene: TRBJ1-6
d_gene: -
abundance: -
v_gene: TRBV18
CDR3nt: TGTGCCAGCTCACGGGAGACTTATAATTCACCCCTCCACTTT
CDR3aa: CASSRETYNSPLHF

j_gene: TRBJ2-1
d_gene: -
abundance: -
v_gene: TRBV7-2
CDR3nt: TGTGCCAGCAGCTTGGGCGGGACGAATCGTGGCAATGAGCAGTTCTTC
CDR3aa: CASSLGGTNRGNEQFF

j_gene: TRBJ2-3
d_gene: -
abundance: -
v_gene: TRBV11-3
CDR3nt: TGTGCCAGCAGCTCCGGCGGGAGCACAGATACGCAGTATTTT
CDR3aa: CASSSGGSTDTQYF

j_gene: TRBJ2-2
d_gene: -
abundance: few
v_gene: TRBV6-6
CDR3nt: TGTGCCAGCATCTATGGGGGTAACACCGGGGAGCTGTTTTTT
CDR3aa: CASIYGGNTGELFF

j_gene: TRBJ2-7
d_gene: -
abundance: -
v_gene: TRBV14
CDR3nt: TGTGCCAGCAGCCATTTGGTAGCGGAGAGGGGCGAGCAGTACTTC
CDR3aa: CASSHLVAERGEQYF

j_gene: TRBJ1-2
d_gene: -
abundance: -
v_gene: TRBV5-5
CDR3nt: TGTGCCAGCAGCTTAAAAGGGACATTGGGCTACACCTTC
CDR3aa: CASSLKGTLGYTF

j_gene: TRBJ2-1
d_gene: TRBD1
abundance: -
v_gene: TRBV6-4
CDR3nt: TGTGCCAGCAGTGCCCACAGGGGGGACTCCTACAATGAGCAGTTCTTC
CDR3aa: CASSAHRGDSYNEQFF

j_gene: TRBJ2-1
d_gene: TRBD2
abundance: -
v_gene: TRBV19
CDR3nt: TGTGCCAGTAGTCCACTAGGACTAGCGGGAGTGGCCCCCATATTAGACAATGAGCAGTTCTTC
CDR3aa: CASSPLGLAGVAPILDNEQFF

j_gene: TRBJ1-5
d_gene: TRBD1
abundance: -
v_gene: TRBV7-8
CDR3nt: TGTGCCAGCAGCTTAGCGTGGGGGACAGGGGGCAATCAGCCCCAGCATTTT
CDR3aa: CASSLAWGTGGNQPQHF

j_gene: TRBJ2-7
d_gene: TRBD2
abundance: -
v_gene: TRBV30
CDR3nt: TGTGCCTGGAGTGTGGGGCGGGAGCGGAGGTACGAGCAGTACTTC
CDR3aa: CAWSVGRERRYEQYF

j_gene: TRBJ1-2
d_gene: TRBD1
abundance: -
v_gene: TRBV28
CDR3nt: TGTGCCAGCAGTCCTCTCAGGGGGGACTATGGCTACACCTTC
CDR3aa: CASSPLRGDYGYTF

j_gene: TRBJ2-7
d_gene: -
abundance: -
v_gene: TRBV4-1
CDR3nt: TGCGCCAGCAGCCAAGCGTCACCATGGGAGGGGGGCCTCTACGAGCAGTACTTC
CDR3aa: CASSQASPWEGGLYEQYF

j_gene: TRBJ1-2
d_gene: -
abundance: -
v_gene: TRBV11-1
CDR3nt: TGTGCCAGCAGCTCCCCAGGGAGTAGCTATGGCTACACCTTC
CDR3aa: CASSSPGSSYGYTF

j_gene: TRBJ2-7
d_gene: -
abundance: -
v_gene: TRBV28
CDR3nt: TGTGCCAGCAATCCGTTGGGGGGCGACTACGAGCAGTACTTC
CDR3aa: CASNPLGGDYEQYF

j_gene: TRBJ2-4
d_gene: TRBD2
abundance: -
v_gene: TRBV5-8
CDR3nt: TGTGCCAGCAGCCCTATGACTAGCGGGAGAATACTAGCCAAAAACATTCAGTACTTC
CDR3aa: CASSPMTSGRILAKNIQYF

j_gene: TRBJ1-1
d_gene: -
abundance: -
v_gene: TRBV28
CDR3nt: TGTGCCAGCGGTTTAGAGAAGAGGACGCACACTGAAGCTTTCTTT
CDR3aa: CASGLEKRTHTEAFF

j_gene: TRBJ2-5
d_gene: -
abundance: -
v_gene: TRBV27
CDR3nt: TGCGCCAGCAGTTATGTCAGCGGCATCAGAGAGACCCAGTACTTC
CDR3aa: CASSYVSGIRETQYF

j_gene: TRBJ2-1
d_gene: TRBD2
abundance: -
v_gene: TRBV18
CDR3nt: TGTGCCAGCTCAGGACTAGCGGACTCCTACAATGAGCAGTTCTTC
CDR3aa: CASSGLADSYNEQFF

j_gene: TRBJ1-3
d_gene: -
abundance: -
v_gene: TRBV28
CDR3nt: TGTGCCAGCAGCTTAGGCAGGGTCTCTGGAAACACCATATATTTT
CDR3aa: CASSLGRVSGNTIYF

j_gene: TRBJ2-2
d_gene: -
abundance: few
v_gene: TRBV6-4
CDR3nt: TGTGCCAGCAGTGAGACAGACACCGGGGAGCTGTTTTTT
CDR3aa: CASSETDTGELFF

j_gene: TRBJ1-3
d_gene: -
abundance: -
v_gene: TRBV28
CDR3nt: TGTGCCAGCAGTCGGGACGAAGGAAACACCATATATTTT
CDR3aa: CASSRDEGNTIYF

j_gene: TRBJ2-7
d_gene: TRBD1
abundance: -
v_gene: TRBV18
CDR3nt: TGTGCCAGCTCACCACCGACAGGGAACTACGAGCAGTACTTC
CDR3aa: CASSPPTGNYEQYF

j_gene: TRBJ2-6
d_gene: -
abundance: -
v_gene: TRBV30
CDR3nt: TGTGCCTGGACTATGAACTCTGGGGCCAACGTCCTGACTTTC
CDR3aa: CAWTMNSGANVLTF

j_gene: TRBJ2-7
d_gene: -
abundance: -
v_gene: TRBV7-2
CDR3nt: TGTGCCAGCAGCTTAGGGGGGGCGGTTTGGGTGCAGTACTTC
CDR3aa: CASSLGGAVWVQYF

j_gene: TRBJ2-7
d_gene: TRBD1
abundance: -
v_gene: TRBV9
CDR3nt: TGTGCCAGCAGCGTACAACCGGGACAGGGGCACGAGCAGTACTTC
CDR3aa: CASSVQPGQGHEQYF

j_gene: TRBJ2-7
d_gene: TRBD2
abundance: -
v_gene: TRBV4-1
CDR3nt: TGCGCCAGCAGCCAAGAAGGGCTAGCGGGAGCCCCCTACGAGCAGTACTTC
CDR3aa: CASSQEGLAGAPYEQYF

j_gene: TRBJ2-6
d_gene: -
abundance: -
v_gene: TRBV19
CDR3nt: TGTGCCAGTTACCAAGGCAGGGGTGGCGCTGGGGCCAACGTCCTGACTTTC
CDR3aa: CASYQGRGGAGANVLTF

j_gene: TRBJ2-5
d_gene: TRBD2
abundance: -
v_gene: TRBV29-1
CDR3nt: TGCAGCGTTGTGCTGTCGAGCGGGGGGGGAGAGACCCAGTACTTC
CDR3aa: CSVVLSSGGGETQYF

j_gene: TRBJ2-3
d_gene: -
abundance: -
v_gene: TRBV7-3
CDR3nt: TGTGCCAGCAGCTTACGTCAGGGGACAGATACGCAGTATTTT
CDR3aa: CASSLRQGTDTQYF

j_gene: TRBJ2-1
d_gene: -
abundance: -
v_gene: TRBV7-8
CDR3nt: TGTGCCAGCAGCCCCCGCCCCAGGGGAGGCTACAATGAGCAGTTCTTC
CDR3aa: CASSPRPRGGYNEQFF

j_gene: TRBJ2-3
d_gene: -
abundance: -
v_gene: TRBV5-1
CDR3nt: TGCGCCAGCAGCTTGGGGGTAGGGAACACAGATACGCAGTATTTT
CDR3aa: CASSLGVGNTDTQYF

j_gene: TRBJ2-3
d_gene: -
abundance: -
v_gene: TRBV6-1
CDR3nt: TGTGCCAGCAGTGAAATCGGGGGCTACGGGAGGACGTCTAGCACAGATACGCAGTATTTT
CDR3aa: CASSEIGGYGRTSSTDTQYF

j_gene: TRBJ2-7
d_gene: -
abundance: -
v_gene: TRBV20-1
CDR3nt: TGCAGTGCTAGAGGAGGGTCGGGGGAACAGTTC
CDR3aa: CSARGGSGEQF

j_gene: TRBJ2-7
d_gene: TRBD2
abundance: -
v_gene: TRBV30
CDR3nt: TGTGCCTGGACCCTTACCCGGACTAGCGTAACCTACGAGCAGTACTTC
CDR3aa: CAWTLTRTSVTYEQYF

j_gene: TRBJ2-1
d_gene: -
abundance: -
v_gene: TRBV2
CDR3nt: TGTGCCAGCAGAACGGGGATCACAGGGCATGAGCAGTTCTTC
CDR3aa: CASRTGITGHEQFF

j_gene: TRBJ2-4
d_gene: -
abundance: -
v_gene: TRBV19
CDR3nt: TGTGCCAGTAGTATGACCCCCCTAGCGACGAAAAACATTCAGTACTTC
CDR3aa: CASSMTPLATKNIQYF

j_gene: TRBJ2-3
d_gene: -
abundance: -
v_gene: TRBV27
CDR3nt: TGTGCCAGCAGTTTAGCGGCGGCGGCAGATACGCAGTATTTT
CDR3aa: CASSLAAAADTQYF

j_gene: TRBJ2-2
d_gene: TRBD1
abundance: -
v_gene: TRBV2
CDR3nt: TGTGCCAGCAGGGGACAGGGGGCCGGGGAGCTGTTTTTT
CDR3aa: CASRGQGAGELFF

j_gene: TRBJ1-1
d_gene: TRBD1
abundance: -
v_gene: TRBV28
CDR3nt: TGTGCCAGCAGTCCCCAGGACAGGGGAGCTTTCTTT
CDR3aa: CASSPQDRGAFF

j_gene: TRBJ2-1
d_gene: -
abundance: -
v_gene: TRBV6-1
CDR3nt: TGTGCCAGCAGCCAAGTCGGGGGTGACGGGCAGTTCTTC
CDR3aa: CASSQVGGDGQFF

j_gene: TRBJ2-1
d_gene: TRBD2
abundance: -
v_gene: TRBV7-9
CDR3nt: TGTGCCAACTGGACTAGCGGGAGGCCTTCCAACAATGAGCAGTTCTTC
CDR3aa: CANWTSGRPSNNEQFF

j_gene: TRBJ1-3
d_gene: -
abundance: -
v_gene: TRBV5-1
CDR3nt: TGCGCCAGCAGCACCTCACCCAACTCTGGAAACACCATATATTTT
CDR3aa: CASSTSPNSGNTIYF

j_gene: TRBJ1-5
d_gene: -
abundance: -
v_gene: TRBV6-1
CDR3nt: TGTGCCAGCTCAGGTGGTCAGCCCCAGCATTTT
CDR3aa: CASSGGQPQHF

j_gene: TRBJ1-3
d_gene: TRBD1
abundance: -
v_gene: TRBV7-2
CDR3nt: TGTGCCAGCAGCTTAGCTGGGACAGGGGGGGGAAACACCATATATTTT
CDR3aa: CASSLAGTGGGNTIYF

j_gene: TRBJ2-7
d_gene: TRBD1
abundance: -
v_gene: TRBV28
CDR3nt: TGTGCCAGCAGCGGGACAGGTCCCTACGAGCAGTACTTC
CDR3aa: CASSGTGPYEQYF

j_gene: TRBJ2-7
d_gene: -
abundance: -
v_gene: TRBV6-1
CDR3nt: TGTGCCAGCAGTGAAGTCAGGGGCGACGAGCAGTACTTC
CDR3aa: CASSEVRGDEQYF

j_gene: TRBJ2-7
d_gene: -
abundance: -
v_gene: TRBV7-2
CDR3nt: TGTGCCAGCAGCTTAGCGGGGACCCCCTACGAGCAGTACTTC
CDR3aa: CASSLAGTPYEQYF

j_gene: TRBJ2-7
d_gene: -
abundance: -
v_gene: TRBV5-5
CDR3nt: TGTGCCAGCAGCATCGGACACTCCTACGAGCAGTACTTC
CDR3aa: CASSIGHSYEQYF

j_gene: TRBJ2-5
d_gene: -
abundance: -
v_gene: TRBV14
CDR3nt: TGTGCCAGCAGCCAAGTCAGGGGGGGGACCCAGTACTTC
CDR3aa: CASSQVRGGTQYF

j_gene: TRBJ1-4
d_gene: -
abundance: -
v_gene: TRBV11-2
CDR3nt: TGTGCCAGCAGCTTAGATCTCAGGCTAGAAAAACTGTTTTTT
CDR3aa: CASSLDLRLEKLFF

j_gene: TRBJ2-1
d_gene: -
abundance: once
v_gene: TRBV7-2
CDR3nt: TGTGCCAGCAGCTTAGCGGGGGGCGATGAGCAGTTCTTC
CDR3aa: CASSLAGGDEQFF

j_gene: TRBJ1-1
d_gene: -
abundance: -
v_gene: TRBV9
CDR3nt: TGTGCCAGCTCCCAAACGGCAGGGAGCACTGAAGCTTTCTTT
CDR3aa: CASSQTAGSTEAFF

j_gene: TRBJ1-2
d_gene: TRBD1
abundance: -
v_gene: TRBV5-1
CDR3nt: TGCGCCAGCGGGACCGGGGACAGGGGCGAATATGGCTACACCTTC
CDR3aa: CASGTGDRGEYGYTF

j_gene: TRBJ1-2
d_gene: TRBD1
abundance: -
v_gene: TRBV7-9
CDR3nt: TGTGCCAGCAGCTTGACGACAGGGGACTATGGCTACACCTTC
CDR3aa: CASSLTTGDYGYTF

j_gene: TRBJ2-6
d_gene: -
abundance: -
v_gene: TRBV18
CDR3nt: TGTGCCAGCTCACCACCAGGGGTCTTCGGGGCCAACGTCCTGACTTTC
CDR3aa: CASSPPGVFGANVLTF